This note documents a single T cell receptor beta chain sequence. This clone may be a read error of a much larger clone one base away. CDR3 length equals 13 residues. Per germline, CDR1 KGHDR and CDR2 SFDVKD. V gave up 3 bases and J gave up 7 bases, with 12 bases separating them. These data are taken from a study of regulatory T cells in long-lasting Graves disease. Noted time point: newly diagnosed GD, antithyroid drugs for less than 3 months. Making the TCR library involved RNA that had been extracted from PBMCs. Arm-PCR with iRepertoire HTBI primers amplified the CDR3 regions for these TCR beta libraries. TCRdb re-called the multiplex PCR reads through MiXCR, storing one row per CDR3 protein. Of about 500,000 distinct CDR3 sequences in the sample, 9.5% to 15% were seen once. These data were also reused for a study on T cells in Graves' hyperthyroidism and ophthalmopathy.

This sequence was found in a woman aged 30 to 39 with Graves disease. Sequencing was performed on peripheral blood mononuclear cells (PBMCs), taken at new diagnosis, from a patient treated with antithyroid drugs. This chain links TRBV24-1 with TRBJ2-7; D not certain. DNA for the CDR3: TGTGCCACCAGTGATAGCGTTTATAAAGAGCAGTACTTC. Its translation is CATSDSVYKEQYF.